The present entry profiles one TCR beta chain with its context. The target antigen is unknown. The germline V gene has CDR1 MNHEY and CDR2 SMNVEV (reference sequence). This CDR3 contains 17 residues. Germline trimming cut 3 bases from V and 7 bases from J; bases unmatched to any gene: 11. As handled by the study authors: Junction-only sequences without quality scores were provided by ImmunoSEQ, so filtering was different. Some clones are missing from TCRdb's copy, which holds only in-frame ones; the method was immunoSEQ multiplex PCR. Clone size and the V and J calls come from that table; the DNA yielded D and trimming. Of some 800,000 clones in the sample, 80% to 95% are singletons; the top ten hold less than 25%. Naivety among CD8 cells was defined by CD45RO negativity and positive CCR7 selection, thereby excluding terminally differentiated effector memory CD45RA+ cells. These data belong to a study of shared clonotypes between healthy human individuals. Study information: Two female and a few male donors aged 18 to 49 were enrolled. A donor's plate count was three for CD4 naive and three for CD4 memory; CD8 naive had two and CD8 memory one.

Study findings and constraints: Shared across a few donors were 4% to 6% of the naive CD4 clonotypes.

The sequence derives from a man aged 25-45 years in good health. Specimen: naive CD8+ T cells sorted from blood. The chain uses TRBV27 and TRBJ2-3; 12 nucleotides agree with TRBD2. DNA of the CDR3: TGTGCCAGCAGTTTGTTAGGGACTAGCGGGTCCTCACATACGCAGTATTTT. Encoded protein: CASSLLGTSGSSHTQYF.